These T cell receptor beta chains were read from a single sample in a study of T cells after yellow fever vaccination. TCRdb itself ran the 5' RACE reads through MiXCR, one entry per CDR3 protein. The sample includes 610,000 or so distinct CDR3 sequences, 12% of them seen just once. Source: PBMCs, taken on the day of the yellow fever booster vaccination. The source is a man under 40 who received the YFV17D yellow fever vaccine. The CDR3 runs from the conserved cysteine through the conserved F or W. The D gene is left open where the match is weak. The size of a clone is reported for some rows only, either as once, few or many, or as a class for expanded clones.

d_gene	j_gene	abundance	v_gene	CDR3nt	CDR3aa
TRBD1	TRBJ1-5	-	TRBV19	TGTGCCAGTAGTCCAAGGGACAGCGCCAATCAGCCCCAGCATTTT	CASSPRDSANQPQHF
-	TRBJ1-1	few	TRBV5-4	TGTGCCAGCAGCTTATGGGCTTTAAGCACTGAAGCTTTCTTT	CASSLWALSTEAFF
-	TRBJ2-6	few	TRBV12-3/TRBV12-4	TGTGCCAGCAGTAGAGGGACTGCTGGGGCCAACGTCCTGACTTTC	CASSRGTAGANVLTF
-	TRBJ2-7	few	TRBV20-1	TGCAGTGCCCGCTACGAGCAGTACTTC	CSARYEQYF
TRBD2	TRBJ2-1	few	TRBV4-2	TGTGCCAGCAGCCAAGAACTAGCGGGAGTCGGTGAGCAGTTCTTC	CASSQELAGVGEQFF
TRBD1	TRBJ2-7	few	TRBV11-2	TGTGCCAGCAGCGTACTCGGGACAGGGGCTCGCTACGAGCAGTACTTC	CASSVLGTGARYEQYF
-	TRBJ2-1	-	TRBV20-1	TGCAGTGCTAGGAGCTTGGGCTGGCCCTTCTCAAACAATGAGCAGTTCTTC	CSARSLGWPFSNNEQFF
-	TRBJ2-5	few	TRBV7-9	TGTGCCAGCAGCTCACGGGACTCCGATACTAGGACCCAGTACTTC	CASSSRDSDTRTQYF
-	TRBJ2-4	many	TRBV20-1	TGCAGTGCTAGAGATCAGGGAACGAAGACCAAAAACATTCAGTACTTC	CSARDQGTKTKNIQYF
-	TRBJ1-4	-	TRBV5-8	TGTGCCAGCAGCTTGCCGGGTAATCAAAAACTGTTTTTT	CASSLPGNQKLFF
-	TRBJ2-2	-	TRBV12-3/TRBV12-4	TGTGCCAGCAGTTTAAGGGGGCTAGCGCTAACCGGGGAGCTGTTTTTT	CASSLRGLALTGELFF
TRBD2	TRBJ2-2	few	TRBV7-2	TGTGCCAGCAGCCTAGCGGGAGTGGTCGGGGAGCTGTTTTTT	CASSLAGVVGELFF
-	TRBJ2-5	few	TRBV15	TGTGCCACCAGCAGAGATCCCCAAGGGACCCAGTACTTC	CATSRDPQGTQYF
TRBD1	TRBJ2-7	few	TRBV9	TGTGCCAGCAGCGCCCGTGGACAGGCCAGCTCCTACGAGCAGTACTTC	CASSARGQASSYEQYF
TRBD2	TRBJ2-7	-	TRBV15	TGTGCCACCAGCTGGGAGACTAGCGGGAGTGGAGAGCAGTACTTC	CATSWETSGSGEQYF
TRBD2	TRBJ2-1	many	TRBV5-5	TGTGCCAGCAGCTCACTAGCGGGAAGCAATGAGCAGTTCTTC	CASSSLAGSNEQFF
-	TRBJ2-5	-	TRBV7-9	TGTGCCAGCAGCTCCAGGGGATTGACAGAGACCCAGTACTTC	CASSSRGLTETQYF
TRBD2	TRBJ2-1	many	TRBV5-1	TGCGCCAGCAGCTCACTAGCGGGAGGGGAGAATGAGCAGTTCTTC	CASSSLAGGENEQFF
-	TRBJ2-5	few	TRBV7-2	TGTGCCAGCAGCCTCGGTCCGACTATATCAGAGACCCAGTACTTC	CASSLGPTISETQYF
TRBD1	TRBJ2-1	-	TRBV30	TGTGCCTGGGCCCTGGGACAGGGGCCCTACAATGAGCAGTTCTTC	CAWALGQGPYNEQFF